A selection of T cell receptor beta chains follows, all from one sample in a study of blood T cell repertoires in COVID-19. Here immunoSEQ multiplex PCR was the method, and the copy in TCRdb shows in-frame clones only, minus some. The table lists 350,000 to 550,000 clones, around 88% of them singletons. The sequencing sample was made of peripheral blood. These TCRs come from a woman in her twenties or thirties with acute or convalescent COVID-19. The CDR3 runs from the conserved cysteine through the conserved F or W. D genes are given only for firm matches. A clone size is listed for some rows: how often the clone was seen (once, few, many), or a class if it is expanded.

CDR3aa: CASSQFRQTYAEAFF
CDR3nt: TGCGCCAGCAGCCAATTTAGACAGACTTATGCTGAAGCTTTCTTT
d_gene: NA
abundance: NA
v_gene: TRBV4-1
len: 15
j_gene: TRBJ1-1

CDR3aa: CSASSFGGSYEQYF
CDR3nt: TGCAGTGCTAGTTCCTTCGGGGGCTCCTACGAGCAGTACTTC
d_gene: NA
abundance: NA
v_gene: TRBV20-1
len: 14
j_gene: TRBJ2-7

CDR3aa: CASSSTQQETQYF
CDR3nt: TGTGCCAGCAGTTCTACCCAACAAGAGACCCAGTACTTC
d_gene: NA
abundance: once
v_gene: TRBV27
len: 13
j_gene: TRBJ2-5

CDR3aa: CATSDSRGVGEKLFF
CDR3nt: TGTGCCACCAGTGATTCCCGCGGGGTAGGTGAAAAACTGTTTTTT
d_gene: NA
abundance: NA
v_gene: TRBV24-1
len: 15
j_gene: TRBJ1-4

CDR3aa: CASQSLAGYTGELFF
CDR3nt: TGTGCCAGTCAATCACTAGCGGGGTACACCGGGGAGCTGTTTTTT
d_gene: TRBD2
abundance: few
v_gene: TRBV19
len: 15
j_gene: TRBJ2-2

CDR3aa: CASSLGGGVNEQFF
CDR3nt: TGTGCCAGCAGCTTAGGGGGAGGGGTCAATGAGCAGTTCTTC
d_gene: TRBD2
abundance: few
v_gene: TRBV11-2
len: 14
j_gene: TRBJ2-1

CDR3aa: CASSEGVGGNYEQYF
CDR3nt: TGCGCCAGCAGTGAGGGGGTCGGAGGGAATTACGAGCAGTACTTC
d_gene: NA
abundance: NA
v_gene: TRBV10-2
len: 15
j_gene: TRBJ2-7

CDR3aa: CASSVVGQGVSEAFF
CDR3nt: TGTGCCAGCAGCGTAGTGGGACAGGGGGTGTCTGAAGCTTTCTTT
d_gene: TRBD1
abundance: NA
v_gene: TRBV9
len: 15
j_gene: TRBJ1-1

CDR3aa: CASSSDIRQDLIYNEQFF
CDR3nt: TGTGCCAGCAGTTCGGACATCCGACAGGATCTTATCTACAATGAGCAGTTCTTC
d_gene: NA
abundance: NA
v_gene: TRBV28
len: 18
j_gene: TRBJ2-1

CDR3aa: CASRGQSTDTQYF
CDR3nt: TGTGCCAGCAGGGGACAGTCCACAGATACGCAGTATTTT
d_gene: TRBD1
abundance: NA
v_gene: TRBV7-8
len: 13
j_gene: TRBJ2-3

CDR3aa: CASSTPGTSYTGELFF
CDR3nt: TGTGCCAGCTCAACGCCCGGGACTAGCTATACCGGGGAGCTGTTTTTT
d_gene: TRBD2
abundance: NA
v_gene: TRBV28
len: 16
j_gene: TRBJ2-2

CDR3aa: CASRTGVLDTEAFF
CDR3nt: TGCGCCAGCAGGACAGGGGTCTTAGACACTGAAGCTTTCTTT
d_gene: TRBD1
abundance: NA
v_gene: TRBV10-2
len: 14
j_gene: TRBJ1-1

CDR3aa: CASSSSSTDTQYF
CDR3nt: TGTGCCAGCAGCTCTTCTAGCACAGATACGCAGTATTTT
d_gene: NA
abundance: NA
v_gene: TRBV5-5
len: 13
j_gene: TRBJ2-3

CDR3aa: CASSQARATGYGYTF
CDR3nt: TGTGCCAGTAGCCAAGCGAGGGCTACGGGCTATGGCTACACCTTC
d_gene: NA
abundance: NA
v_gene: TRBV19
len: 15
j_gene: TRBJ1-2

CDR3aa: CASSQAPSGLHGYTF
CDR3nt: TGTGCCAGCAGCCAAGCCCCCTCGGGGTTACATGGCTACACCTTC
d_gene: NA
abundance: NA
v_gene: TRBV3-1/TRBV3-2
len: 15
j_gene: TRBJ1-2

CDR3aa: CAWSRDSFNEKLFF
CDR3nt: TGTGCCTGGAGCCGGGACAGCTTTAATGAAAAACTGTTTTTT
d_gene: TRBD1
abundance: NA
v_gene: TRBV30
len: 14
j_gene: TRBJ1-4

CDR3aa: CASSRSQAGKQETQYF
CDR3nt: TGTGCCAGCTCACGGTCCCAAGCAGGAAAGCAAGAGACCCAGTACTTC
d_gene: NA
abundance: NA
v_gene: TRBV18
len: 16
j_gene: TRBJ2-5

CDR3aa: CASSSVGTPSIYEQFF
CDR3nt: TGTGCCAGCAGTTCAGTCGGGACTCCTTCGATCTATGAGCAGTTCTTC
d_gene: NA
abundance: NA
v_gene: TRBV28
len: 16
j_gene: TRBJ2-1

CDR3aa: CASSQDLTSSSGVMYF
CDR3nt: TGTGCCAGCAGCCAAGATCTTACTAGTTCGAGCGGCGTTATGTATTTT
d_gene: NA
abundance: NA
v_gene: TRBV3-1/TRBV3-2
len: 16
j_gene: TRBJ2-3

CDR3aa: CASSQETGISNQPQHF
CDR3nt: TGCGCCAGCAGCCAAGAGACAGGGATCAGCAATCAGCCCCAGCATTTT
d_gene: TRBD1
abundance: few
v_gene: TRBV4-1
len: 16
j_gene: TRBJ1-5

CDR3aa: CSVEKVGVPTDTQYF
CDR3nt: TGCAGCGTTGAAAAGGTCGGGGTCCCCACAGATACGCAGTATTTT
d_gene: NA
abundance: NA
v_gene: TRBV29-1
len: 15
j_gene: TRBJ2-3

CDR3aa: CASSPPGQGESGELFF
CDR3nt: TGTGCCAGCTCACCGCCGGGACAGGGTGAATCCGGGGAGCTGTTTTTT
d_gene: TRBD1
abundance: NA
v_gene: TRBV18
len: 16
j_gene: TRBJ2-2

CDR3aa: CASRGQGRNQPQHF
CDR3nt: TGCGCCAGCAGGGGACAGGGTAGGAATCAGCCCCAGCATTTT
d_gene: TRBD1
abundance: NA
v_gene: TRBV10-2
len: 14
j_gene: TRBJ1-5

CDR3aa: CASSYEAVNTEAFF
CDR3nt: TGTGCCAGCAGCTACGAAGCGGTGAACACTGAAGCTTTCTTT
d_gene: NA
abundance: NA
v_gene: TRBV2
len: 14
j_gene: TRBJ1-1

CDR3aa: CASTPGQGRTDYGYTF
CDR3nt: TGTGCCAGCACCCCGGGACAGGGGCGTACTGACTATGGCTACACCTTC
d_gene: TRBD1
abundance: NA
v_gene: TRBV2
len: 16
j_gene: TRBJ1-2

CDR3aa: CATYYEQYF
CDR3nt: TGTGCCACCTACTACGAGCAGTACTTC
d_gene: NA
abundance: NA
v_gene: TRBV10-3
len: 9
j_gene: TRBJ2-7

CDR3aa: CAWTAWGDNEKLFF
CDR3nt: TGTGCCTGGACCGCCTGGGGGGATAATGAAAAACTGTTTTTT
d_gene: NA
abundance: NA
v_gene: TRBV30
len: 14
j_gene: TRBJ1-4

CDR3aa: CASSQGGTGGLNTEAFF
CDR3nt: TGTGCCAGCAGCCAAGGGGGGACAGGGGGACTGAACACTGAAGCTTTCTTT
d_gene: TRBD1
abundance: once
v_gene: TRBV3-1/TRBV3-2
len: 17
j_gene: TRBJ1-1

CDR3aa: CASSLVGLANNEQFF
CDR3nt: TGTGCCAGCAGCTTGGTAGGACTAGCGAACAATGAGCAGTTCTTC
d_gene: TRBD2
abundance: NA
v_gene: TRBV7-2
len: 15
j_gene: TRBJ2-1

CDR3aa: CASSSGGAQETQYF
CDR3nt: TGCGCCAGCAGCTCCGGGGGGGCCCAGGAGACCCAGTACTTC
d_gene: TRBD2
abundance: NA
v_gene: TRBV5-1
len: 14
j_gene: TRBJ2-5

CDR3aa: CASSSDRSTYEQYF
CDR3nt: TGTGCCAGCAGTTCCGACAGGTCTACCTACGAGCAGTACTTC
d_gene: NA
abundance: NA
v_gene: TRBV2
len: 14
j_gene: TRBJ2-7

CDR3aa: CASRYTGTGFYEQYF
CDR3nt: TGTGCCAGCAGATACACCGGGACAGGATTCTACGAGCAGTACTTC
d_gene: TRBD1
abundance: NA
v_gene: TRBV11-2
len: 15
j_gene: TRBJ2-7

CDR3aa: CSVARTSGERTDTQYF
CDR3nt: TGCAGCGTTGCAAGGACTAGCGGGGAACGCACAGATACGCAGTATTTT
d_gene: TRBD2
abundance: NA
v_gene: TRBV29-1
len: 16
j_gene: TRBJ2-3

CDR3aa: CAIWKGPGSYNSPLHF
CDR3nt: TGTGCCATCTGGAAAGGCCCGGGCTCCTATAATTCACCCCTCCACTTT
d_gene: NA
abundance: NA
v_gene: TRBV10-3
len: 16
j_gene: TRBJ1-6

CDR3aa: CASSVLPLAGETDTQYF
CDR3nt: TGTGCCAGCAGTGTACTCCCACTAGCGGGGGAGACAGATACGCAGTATTTT
d_gene: TRBD2
abundance: NA
v_gene: TRBV6-1
len: 17
j_gene: TRBJ2-3

CDR3aa: CASSPNTPGVDTQYF
CDR3nt: TGTGCCAGCAGCCCGAACACCCCGGGTGTAGATACGCAGTATTTT
d_gene: NA
abundance: NA
v_gene: TRBV14
len: 15
j_gene: TRBJ2-3